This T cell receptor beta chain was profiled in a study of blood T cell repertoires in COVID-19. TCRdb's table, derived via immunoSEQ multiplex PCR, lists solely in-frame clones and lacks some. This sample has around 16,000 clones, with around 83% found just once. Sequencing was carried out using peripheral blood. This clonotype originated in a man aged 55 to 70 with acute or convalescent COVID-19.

CDR3 sequence: CASSSAGTGVSPLHF. The CDR3, as DNA: TGTGCCAGCAGTTCCGCCGGGACAGGGGTTTCACCCCTCCACTTT. The rearrangement links TRBV28 to TRBJ1-6; 10 bases fit TRBD1. The germline gives CDR1 MDHEN, CDR2 SYDVKM. V trimming: 4 bases; J trimming: 9 bases; junction bases outside the gene matches: 6. The CDR3 is 15 amino acids. The complete variable domain, with remaining parts taken from reference TRBV28 and TRBJ1-6, reads DVKVTQSSRYLVKRTGEKVFLECVQDMDHENMFWYRQDPGLGLRLIYFSYDVKMKEKGDIPEGYSVSREKKERFSLILESASTNQTSMYLCASSSAGTGVSPLHFGNGTRLTVT.